What follows are 25 T cell receptor beta chains derived from one specimen sequenced in a study of blood T cell repertoires in COVID-19. TCRdb keeps only in-frame clones here, not all; method: immunoSEQ multiplex PCR. This sample has approximately 400,000 clones; around 86% occur once, and the top ten carry approximately 5%. The source material was PBMCs or T cells enriched from blood (not recorded which). The receptors were sampled from a woman between 50 and 59 years old who had recovered from COVID-19.

The CDR3 is CASTDREEAFF. The CDR3 nucleotides are TGTGCCAGCACCGACAGGGAGGAAGCTTTCTTT. The chain employs TRBV6-5 and TRBJ1-1, with 7 bases lining up with TRBD1. The junction had 4 bases not matched to a gene; V was cut back by 7 bases and J by 8 bases. The V gene's germline CDR1 is MNHEY and CDR2 SVGAGI. This CDR3 contains 11 residues.

V usage is TRBV6-5 and J usage is TRBJ1-2; 7 bases line up with TRBD1. Germline trimming cut 0 bases from V and 8 bases from J; bases unmatched to any gene: 12. Looked up from germline, CDR1 is MNHEY and CDR2 is SVGAGI. The CDR3 runs to 16 residues. CDR3 loop: CASSYSGGDRVRGYTF. The CDR3 DNA reads as TGTGCCAGCAGTTACTCGGGGGGAGACAGGGTGAGAGGCTACACCTTC.

This clone turned up a few times. This chain connects TRBV5-1 to TRBJ2-7; TRBD2 matches at 11 bases. The CDR3 has 14 amino acids. From germline, CDR1 is SGHRS and CDR2 YFSETQ. The ends lost 3 bases at V and 4 bases at J; junction bases unmatched: 3. Here the CDR3 DNA reads TGCGCCAGCAGCTCGGGACTAGCGGTTTACGAGCAGTACTTC. Residues: CASSSGLAVYEQYF.

The chain has TRBV5-4 and TRBJ2-1; 9 bases line up with TRBD2. The CDR3 has 14 residues. Losses at the gene ends were 3 bases for V and 6 bases for J; bases not matched to a gene: 4. Per the germline V gene, CDR1 is SGHNT and CDR2 is YYREEE (reference sequence). The CDR3 DNA follows: TGTGCCAGCAGCTCCAAGGGACTAGCCAATGAGCAGTTCTTC. Translated, it gives CASSSKGLANEQFF. Full variable domain (rest looked up from reference TRBV5-4 and TRBJ2-1): ETGVTQSPTHLIKTRGQQVTLRCSSQSGHNTVSWYQQALGQGPQFIFQYYREEENGRGNFPPRFSGLQFPNYSSELNVNALELDDSALYLCASSSKGLANEQFFGPGTRLTVL.

The chain couples TRBV28 to TRBJ1-3; D is ambiguous. Germline assignment: CDR1 MDHEN and CDR2 SYDVKM. This CDR3 is built from 15 residues. Between the trimmed V and J ends, which lost 5 bases and 1 base, there was a span of 12 bases. CDR3 region: CASSTLGASGNTIYF. The CDR3 coding sequence is TGTGCCAGCAGTACTCTAGGAGCGTCTGGAAACACCATATATTTT.

This clone has only a few counts. V usage is TRBV14 and J usage is TRBJ2-1; 8 bases fit TRBD2. The V gene end was trimmed by 1 base and the J gene end by 1 base; junction bases not matched to a gene: 0. Germline CDR1 SGHDN, CDR2 FVKESK. The CDR3 has 15 amino acids. This chain's CDR3 is CASSQGGRSYNEQFF. CDR3 in DNA: TGTGCCAGCAGCCAAGGCGGGAGGTCCTACAATGAGCAGTTCTTC. The whole variable domain, filled in from reference TRBV14 and TRBJ2-1, reads EAGVTQFPSHSVIEKGQTVTLRCDPISGHDNLYWYRRVMGKEIKFLLHFVKESKQDESGMPNNRFLAERTGGTYSTLKVQPAELEDSGVYFCASSQGGRSYNEQFFGPGTRLTVL.

This chain connects TRBV11-3 to TRBJ1-2; D might be TRBD1 (5 bases). The CDR3 loop spans 15 amino acids. Trimming pared 5 bases from V and 5 bases from J, leaving 18 bases between. CDR1 and CDR2 (germline): SGHNT, YENEEA. As DNA, the CDR3 is TGTGCCAGCAGCACGACACCGTTTGGGGGGTATGGCTACACCTTC. Translation: CASSTTPFGGYGYTF.

The V gene is TRBV11-2, the J gene TRBJ1-2; no definite D call. The CDR3 consists of 15 residues. Germline CDR1 SGHAT, CDR2 FQNNGV. With 0 bases removed from V and 5 bases from J, the gap between germline ends came to 13 bases. The CDR3: CASSLDPGRQYGYTF. CDR3 sequence (DNA): TGTGCCAGCAGCTTAGATCCCGGGAGGCAGTATGGCTACACCTTC.

The chain joins TRBV30 to TRBJ1-4; 7 nucleotides match TRBD1. Germline V gene sequence: CDR1 GTSNPN, CDR2 SVGIG (reference sequence). The CDR3 sequence is 17 residues long. Trimming took 8 bases from V and 1 from J; bases not matched to a gene: 16. CDR3 coding DNA: TGTGCCCAACGGCAAAAGTACAGGGGAGGAACTAATGAAAAACTGTTTTTT. Translated, it gives CAQRQKYRGGTNEKLFF. The variable domain in full, with the rest retrieved from reference TRBV30 and TRBJ1-4, is SQTIHQWPATLVQPVGSPLSLECTVEGTSNPNLYWYRQAAGRGLQLLFYSVGIGQISSEVPQNLSASRPQDRQFILSSKKLLLSDSGFYLCAQRQKYRGGTNEKLFFGSGTQLSVL.

The V call is TRBV19, the J call TRBJ1-3; TRBD1 agrees at 8 bases. The CDR3 length is 14 residues. Looked up from germline, CDR1 is LNHDA and CDR2 is SQIVND (reference sequence). Trimming at V came to 8 bases and at J to 2 bases, leaving 5 bases not matched to a gene. The CDR3 region is CASSQGAAGNTIYF. CDR3 DNA sequence: TGTGCCAGTTCGCAGGGGGCTGCTGGAAACACCATATATTTT.

The chain is built from TRBV15 and TRBJ2-5, with TRBD2 identical over 13 bases. The CDR3 spans 19 residues. The V segment lost 1 base and the J segment 2 bases; nucleotides outside the gene matches: 10. The germline gives CDR1 LNHNV, CDR2 YYDKDF (reference sequence). CDR3 region: CATSRARLGLAGRQETQYF. CDR3 coding DNA: TGTGCCACCAGCAGAGCAAGACTGGGACTAGCGGGACGGCAAGAGACCCAGTACTTC.

V gene TRBV7-9 combines with J gene TRBJ1-4, with 8 bases identical to TRBD1. V lost 1 base and J lost 6; bases outside the gene matches: 7. The CDR3 is 16 residues long. Germline V gene data show CDR1 as SEHNR and CDR2 as FQNEAQ (reference sequence). CDR3 bases: TGTGCCAGCAGCTTAGGGCAGGGGGCGCGTCATGAAAAACTGTTTTTT. Protein product: CASSLGQGARHEKLFF.

The rearrangement uses TRBV9 and TRBJ2-7; D is possibly TRBD1 (6 bases). Trimming removed 4 bases at V and 5 bases at J, with 13 bases between. The CDR3 totals 13 residues. Germline CDR1 is SGDLS and CDR2 is YYNGEE. The CDR3 coding sequence is TGTGCCAGCAGCTTAAACAGGGACCACGAGCAGTACTTC. Translated: CASSLNRDHEQYF.

This clone was recorded once. The V gene is TRBV20-1, the J gene TRBJ1-5; unclear D gene. Per the germline V gene, CDR1 is DFQATT and CDR2 is SNEGSKA (reference sequence). The CDR3 runs to 16 residues. Trimming stripped 3 bases from V and 0 bases from J, with 15 bases between. CDR3 coding DNA: TGCAGTGCTAGTAGAGGAGTCTTAGATAGCAATCAGCCCCAGCATTTT. Protein sequence: CSASRGVLDSNQPQHF.

In DNA, the CDR3 is TGTGCCAGCAGCCGTGCCGGGACAGTATCCTACGAGCAGTACTTC. It codes for CASSRAGTVSYEQYF. The chain has TRBV7-9 and TRBJ2-7; TRBD1 matches 7 bases. CDR3 length: 15 residues. Germline CDR1 reads SEHNR; CDR2 reads FQNEAQ (reference sequence). Trimming removed 5 bases from V and 1 base from J; junction bases left unmatched: 8. The entire variable domain, with the rest obtained from reference TRBV7-9 and TRBJ2-7, is as follows: DTGVSQNPRHKITKRGQNVTFRCDPISEHNRLYWYRQTLGQGPEFLTYFQNEAQLEKSRLLSDRFSAERPKGSFSTLEIQRTEQGDSAMYLCASSRAGTVSYEQYFGPGTRLTVT.

This chain uses TRBV5-6 with TRBJ2-5, with D possibly being TRBD1 (6 bases). The CDR3 has 17 residues. Trimming pared 3 bases from V and 4 bases from J, leaving 22 bases between. Germline-derived CDR1 and CDR2 are SGHDT and YYEEEE. Written as DNA, the CDR3 is TGTGCCAGCAGCTCAGAATTAGGGACACCCACGGGAGAGACCCAGTACTTC. As protein: CASSSELGTPTGETQYF.

This chain connects TRBV11-2 to TRBJ1-2; TRBD1 aligns across 9 bases. Germline CDR1 reads SGHAT; CDR2 reads FQNNGV. This CDR3 contains 14 residues. The trim removed 3 bases at V and 7 bases at J, leaving 6 bases unmatched. In DNA form, the CDR3 reads TGTGCCAGCAGCTTTACAGGGGGCGAAAGTGGCTACACCTTC. It specifies CASSFTGGESGYTF. Full variable domain (outside the CDR3, taken from reference TRBV11-2 and TRBJ1-2): EAGVAQSPRYKIIEKRQSVAFWCNPISGHATLYWYQQILGQGPKLLIQFQNNGVVDDSQLPKDRFSAERLKGVDSTLKIQPAKLEDSAVYLCASSFTGGESGYTFGSGTRLTVV.

This rearrangement joins TRBV7-2 to TRBJ2-3, with D perhaps TRBD1 (6 bases). CDR1 and CDR2 (germline): SGHTA, FQGNSA. The CDR3 runs to 16 residues. The V and J ends lost 3 bases and 5 bases respectively, with 18 bases between them. DNA of the CDR3: TGTGCCAGCAGCTTCCATCGGGACACCTTCGGAGATACGCAGTATTTT. This sequence encodes CASSFHRDTFGDTQYF.

V gene TRBV11-3 combines with J gene TRBJ1-1; possibly TRBD1 for D (6 bases). Trimming took 1 base from V and 5 from J, leaving 20 bases between them. This CDR3 is 17 amino acids long. Germline lookup yields CDR1 SGHNT and CDR2 YENEEA. This CDR3 reads CASSLGGQTRRKTEAFF. The CDR3 DNA reads TGTGCCAGCAGCTTAGGAGGACAGACACGAAGAAAAACTGAAGCTTTCTTT. Variable domain in full (rest from reference TRBV11-3 and TRBJ1-1): EAGVVQSPRYKIIEKKQPVAFWCNPISGHNTLYWYLQNLGQGPELLIRYENEEAVDDSQLPKDRFSAERLKGVDSTLKIQPAELGDSAVYLCASSLGGQTRRKTEAFFGQGTRLTVV.

This sequence joins TRBV15 and TRBJ2-5, with TRBD2 as a possible D gene (5 bases). The ends were cut back, 0 bases at V and 3 bases at J, with 8 bases in the middle. The CDR3 covers 14 residues. Germline V gene data show CDR1 as LNHNV and CDR2 as YYDKDF (reference sequence). The CDR3 reads CATSRDSGEETQYF. CDR3 nucleotides: TGTGCCACCAGCAGAGATTCCGGGGAAGAGACCCAGTACTTC.

This clone was counted a single time. V is TRBV4-2 and J is TRBJ1-2; TRBD1 might be the D (6 bases). Between the trimmed V and J ends, which lost 1 base and 8 bases, there was a span of 20 bases. The CDR3 is made up of 16 amino acids. Germline V gene sequence: CDR1 LGHNA, CDR2 YNFKEQ. Here the CDR3 reads CASSQATGTTTGGYTF. The DNA for the CDR3 is TGTGCCAGCAGCCAAGCAACCGGGACAACCACGGGCGGCTACACCTTC.

This chain joins TRBV14 and TRBJ1-1; 10 bases map to TRBD1. Germline CDR1 reads SGHDN; CDR2 reads FVKESK. With 1 base clipped from V and 11 bases from J, the junction kept 7 bases outside the gene matches. The CDR3 runs to 14 residues. As DNA, the CDR3 is TGTGCCAGCAGCCAAGTGGGTGGGACAGGGGAGGCTTTCTTT. Its protein product is CASSQVGGTGEAFF.

V is TRBV4-2 and J is TRBJ1-2; possible D gene TRBD1, 5 bases. The CDR3 is 17 residues long. Germline CDR1 reads LGHNA; CDR2 reads YNFKEQ. Trimming cost V 0 bases and J 3 bases, with 17 bases left between them. The CDR3 bases are TGTGCCAGCAGCCAAGAATGGAGGGGCGCTCTGGACTATGGCTACACCTTC. Protein product: CASSQEWRGALDYGYTF.

V and J are TRBV6-4 and TRBJ1-3; D remains ambiguous. V was trimmed by 2 bases and J by 0 bases, leaving 14 bases between them. There are 17 residues in the CDR3. Per germline, CDR1 MRHNA and CDR2 SNTAGT. The CDR3 loop is CASSDRGRECSGNTIYF. The DNA of the CDR3 is TGTGCCAGCAGTGACCGAGGACGGGAATGCTCTGGAAACACCATATATTTT.

This chain uses TRBV6-2 or TRBV6-3 with TRBJ2-1, with D unresolved. Trimming removed 0 bases at V and 2 bases at J, with 17 bases between. This CDR3 region has 18 residues. CDR1 and CDR2 from the germline V gene are MNHEY and SVGEGT. CDR3 protein: CASSYSNYPTPTYNEQFF. The CDR3 nucleotides read TGTGCCAGCAGTTACTCGAATTACCCGACACCTACCTACAATGAGCAGTTCTTC.